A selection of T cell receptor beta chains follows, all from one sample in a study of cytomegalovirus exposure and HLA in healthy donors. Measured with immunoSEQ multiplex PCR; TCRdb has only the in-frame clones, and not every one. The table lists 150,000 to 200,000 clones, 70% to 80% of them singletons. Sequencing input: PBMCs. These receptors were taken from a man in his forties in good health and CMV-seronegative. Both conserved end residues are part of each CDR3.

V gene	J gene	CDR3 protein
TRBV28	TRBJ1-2	CASSSPTGLYGYTF
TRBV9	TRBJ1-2	CVSRGGRGQGYGYTF
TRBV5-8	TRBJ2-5	CASSLVVTSGQETQYF
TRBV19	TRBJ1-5	CASSITRGLYQPQHF
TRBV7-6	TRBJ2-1	CASSLAMGGNEQFF
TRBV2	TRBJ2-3	CASGSGGRDTQYF
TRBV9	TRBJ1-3	CASSAGTAYSGNTIYF
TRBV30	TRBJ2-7	CAWAGGVGYEQYF
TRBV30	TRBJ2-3	CAWSVRQKSTDTQYF
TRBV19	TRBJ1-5	CASRHHNQPQHF
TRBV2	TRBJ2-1	CASSRQGVANNEQFF
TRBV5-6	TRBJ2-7	CASHRLAGAYEQYF
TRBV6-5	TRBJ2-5	CASSPNQETQYF
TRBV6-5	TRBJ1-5	CASRHTVNSNQPQHF
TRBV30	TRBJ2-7	CAWSGQGYEQYF
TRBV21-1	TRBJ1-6	CASSKGQAHSSYNSPLHF
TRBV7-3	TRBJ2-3	CASSSGSTDTQYF
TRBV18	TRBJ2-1	CASSPFDEQFF
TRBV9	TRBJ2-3	CASSGRRGKRGTDTQYF
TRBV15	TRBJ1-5	CATSPQRGGLQPQHF
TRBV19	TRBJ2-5	CASSGWTGGKETQYF
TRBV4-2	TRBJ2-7	CASSQDLGGLAGYYEQYF
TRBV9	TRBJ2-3	CASSVGGRTDTQYF
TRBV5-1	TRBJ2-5	CASSLGREKETQYF
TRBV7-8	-	CASSPPLSGGSSYEQYF
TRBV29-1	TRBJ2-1	CSVEPGQGSKQFF
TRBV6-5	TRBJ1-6	CASSYAGNNSPLHF
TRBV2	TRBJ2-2	CASGQEVTGELFF
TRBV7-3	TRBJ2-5	CASSLSLRKRGGGETQYF
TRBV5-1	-	CASSPGGRAHYEQYF
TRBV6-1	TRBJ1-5	CASSGSPGQGGDQPQHF
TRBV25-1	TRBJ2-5	CASSEGGGETQYF
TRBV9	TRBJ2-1	CASSGDRERAHNEQFF
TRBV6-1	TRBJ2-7	CAVEEVIYEQYF
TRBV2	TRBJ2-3	CASSEARGTSVTDTQYF
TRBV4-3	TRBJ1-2	CASSQDPAVANYGYTF
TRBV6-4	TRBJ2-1	CASSDGGGNYNEQFF
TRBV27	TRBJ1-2	CASSLRGVGYTF
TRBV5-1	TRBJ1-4	CASSLGTGGARSNEKLFF
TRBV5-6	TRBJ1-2	CASSLEVQGAAGYTF